These 7 T cell receptor beta chains were all obtained from the same sample, sequenced in a study of post-analysis software for immune sequencing data. Overall study results and limits: TRBV segments more frequent in patients than in controls numbered roughly five and included TRBV5-6, TRBV5-1 and TRBV20-1.

What these receptors recognize is not known. Libraries were made from TCR beta cDNA, and they carried unique molecular identifiers. TCRdb passed the PCR reads through MiXCR, listing each CDR3 protein once. Of about 770,000 distinct CDR3 sequences listed, 46% are singletons. The specimen was blood. The receptors were gathered from a girl between 5 and 17 years old with multiple sclerosis.

CDR3 region: CASSSTGGTGAFF. For the CDR3, the DNA is TGTGCCAGCAGCTCAACGGGGGGCACGGGAGCTTTCTTT. The rearrangement links TRBV5-5 to TRBJ1-1, with D maybe TRBD1 (6 bases). The germline V and J ends were trimmed by 3 bases and 10 bases, with 16 bases remaining between them. The CDR3 has 13 residues. Germline values: CDR1 SGHKS, CDR2 YYEKEE (reference sequence).

CDR3 sequence reads: CASTDLRDLNNEQFF. The CDR3 DNA reads as TGTGCCAGCACCGACCTCCGGGACCTAAACAATGAGCAGTTCTTC. V is TRBV6-1 and J is TRBJ2-1; D may correspond to TRBD1 or TRBD2 (5 bases each). Deletions cut 7 bases from V and 5 bases from J, with 18 bases between. Germline V gene data show CDR1 as MNHNS and CDR2 as SASEGT. The length of the CDR3 is 15 residues.

This clonotype was counted only a few times. The V call is TRBV11-2, the J call TRBJ2-5; 8 bases are shared with TRBD2. CDR3 length: 16 amino acids. Trimming removed 2 bases from V and 6 bases from J; junction bases left unmatched: 11. Germline CDR1 is SGHAT and CDR2 is FQNNGV. CDR3 sequence: CASSLSGGRAKKTQYF. In DNA, the CDR3 is TGTGCCAGCAGCTTATCGGGGGGGAGGGCCAAAAAGACCCAGTACTTC.

The table lists this clonotype with many counts. A junction end diverges from the germline sequence, so it may reflect a read error. The chain links TRBV6-6 to TRBJ1-1; tentatively, D is TRBD1 (5 bases). The CDR3 runs to 13 residues. Germline loops: CDR1 MNHNY, CDR2 SVGAGI (reference sequence). The CDR3 DNA reads TGCGCCAGCAGTGATAGGGGCAACACTGAAGCTTTCTTT. It is translated as CASSDRGNTEAFF.

The rearrangement links TRBV12-3 or TRBV12-4 to TRBJ2-7, with D unresolved. This CDR3 region has 14 residues. V lost 6 bases and J lost 5, with 17 bases in between. Written as DNA, the CDR3 is TGTGCCAGCAGCCCACGGACGCGACCCGACGAGCAGTACTTC. Encoded protein: CASSPRTRPDEQYF.

This clonotype appeared a few times. This chain uses TRBV7-2 with TRBJ2-7, with TRBD1 matching over 7 bases. V dropped 5 bases and J dropped 0; count of bases not matched to a gene: 7. The CDR3 contains 15 residues. In germline, CDR1 is SGHTA, CDR2 FQGNSA. The CDR3: CASSQVPGGSYEQYF. CDR3 nucleotide sequence: TGTGCCAGCAGCCAAGTCCCAGGGGGCTCCTACGAGCAGTACTTC.

The genes are TRBV25-1 and TRBJ1-5; 10 bases agree with TRBD1. The V and J ends lost 1 base and 5 bases, in that order; junction bases with no gene match: 2. CDR1 and CDR2 from the germline V gene are MGHDK and SYGVNS. The CDR3 extends over 15 amino acids. CDR3 region: CASSEFGQGDQPQHF. The CDR3 bases are TGTGCCAGCAGTGAATTCGGACAGGGGGATCAGCCCCAGCATTTT.